The source of this TCR beta chain is a study of T cell repertoires in cytomegalovirus infection. Study summary: An indication of both CMV infection and matching HLA type came from public TCR beta signatures.

TCRdb re-called the reads with MiXCR, one entry per CDR3 protein. Among about 340,000 distinct CDR3 sequences, almost 30% were seen once, and the ten largest hold around 20%. About this clonotype: Its antigen is as yet unknown.

CDR1 is DFQATT, CDR2 SNEGSKA, per germline (reference sequence). The V gene lost 3 bases and the J gene lost 1 base, with 6 bases spanning the gap. The CDR3 contains 13 residues. This clonotype originated in a human donor in good health (CMV status not recorded). Some clones in this sample may be carry-over from other donors' samples. The sample was cultured PBMCs, taken from culture after CMV antigen stimulation. The V and J genes are TRBV20-1 and TRBJ2-2, with a tentative D call TRBD2 (5 bases). The CDR3 here is CSARGVNTGELFF. CDR3 DNA sequence: TGCAGTGCTAGGGGAGTGAACACCGGGGAGCTGTTTTTT.